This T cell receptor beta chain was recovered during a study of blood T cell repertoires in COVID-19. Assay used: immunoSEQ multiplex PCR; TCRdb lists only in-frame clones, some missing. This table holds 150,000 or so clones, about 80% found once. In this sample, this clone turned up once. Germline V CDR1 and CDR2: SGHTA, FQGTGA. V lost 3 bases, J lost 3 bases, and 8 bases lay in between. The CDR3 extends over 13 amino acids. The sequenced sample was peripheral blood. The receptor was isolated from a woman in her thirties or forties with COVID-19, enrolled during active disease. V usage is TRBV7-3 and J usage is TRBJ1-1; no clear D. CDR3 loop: CASSFAGHTEAFF. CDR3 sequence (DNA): TGTGCCAGCAGCTTTGCAGGTCACACTGAAGCTTTCTTT. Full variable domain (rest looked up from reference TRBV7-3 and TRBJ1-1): GAGVSQTPSNKVTEKGKYVELRCDPISGHTALYWYRQSLGQGPEFLIYFQGTGAADDSGLPNDRFFAVRPEGSVSTLKIQRTERGDSAVYLCASSFAGHTEAFFGQGTRLTVV.